Shown below are 28 T cell receptor beta chains from a single sample sequenced in a study of T cell repertoires in cytomegalovirus infection. TCRdb reanalysed the reads using MiXCR and keeps one entry per CDR3 protein. The sample lists 100,000 to 150,000 distinct CDR3 sequences; more than 20% were seen once. These receptors' antigens are unknown. Sequences were obtained from PBMCs, sequenced either directly or after in vitro stimulation (not recorded which). These receptors all stem from a human donor in good health (CMV status not recorded). Some clones in this sample may be carry-over from other donors' samples.

This chain links TRBV28 with TRBJ1-1, with 9 bases aligning to TRBD1. Germline V lookup: CDR1 MDHEN, CDR2 SYDVKM. V lost 4 bases, J lost 0 bases, and 9 bases stayed unmatched. The CDR3 spans 17 residues. CDR3 nucleotides: TGTGCCAGCAGTTCACCCTCCGGGACAGGGTTGAACACTGAAGCTTTCTTT. It is translated as CASSSPSGTGLNTEAFF.

This clonotype was seen repeatedly, ten times or more. The chain carries TRBV7-2 and TRBJ2-3; 7 positions agree with TRBD2. This CDR3 comprises 16 residues. Germline trimming cut 2 bases from V and 6 bases from J; bases unmatched to any gene: 11. Germline CDR1 SGHTA, CDR2 FQGNSA. CDR3 DNA sequence: TGTGCCAGCAGCTTACTCGGCGGGAGTACGACGGATACGCAGTATTTT. Translation: CASSLLGGSTTDTQYF.

The chain combines TRBV5-1 with TRBJ1-2; tentative D call: TRBD1 (6 bases). Germline V gene sequence: CDR1 SGHRS, CDR2 YFSETQ. CDR3 length equals 16 residues. Trimming left V 0 bases short and J 6 bases short, with 18 bases between. The CDR3 spells CASSLELTGRRHGYTF. The CDR3 nucleotides are TGCGCCAGCAGCTTGGAACTCACAGGGAGAAGGCATGGCTACACCTTC.

The chain joins TRBV12-3 or TRBV12-4 to TRBJ2-1; 7 bases line up with TRBD1. V shed 10 bases, J shed 6 bases, and the junction held 6 bases outside the gene matches. This CDR3 comprises 12 residues. The CDR3 sequence: CATGGQGNEQFF. CDR3 DNA sequence: TGTGCCACAGGGGGTCAAGGCAATGAGCAGTTCTTC.

This clonotype has at least ten counts. V usage is TRBV4-3 and J usage is TRBJ1-6, with D uncertain. The germline gives CDR1 LGHNA, CDR2 YSLEER. Between the trimmed V and J ends, which lost 0 bases and 6 bases, there was a span of 9 bases. The CDR3 length is 15 residues. CDR3 nucleotides: TGCGCCAGCAGCCAAGATAGGGCTGTTAATTCACCCCTCCACTTT. It specifies CASSQDRAVNSPLHF.

This clonotype was picked up many times. The rearrangement joins TRBV4-1 to TRBJ1-5; D not resolved. V was pared by 0 bases and J by 0 bases, with 12 bases between. The CDR3 consists of 17 residues. The V gene's germline CDR1 is MGHRA and CDR2 YSYEKL. The CDR3 sequence is CASSQDASFYSNQPQHF. In nucleotides, the CDR3 is TGCGCCAGCAGCCAAGACGCCAGCTTCTATAGCAATCAGCCCCAGCATTTT.

The table lists this clonotype with a few counts. The chain joins TRBV10-3 to TRBJ1-2; 9 bases align to TRBD1. Trimming took 9 bases from V and 3 from J; bases not matched to a gene: 11. The CDR3 runs 15 residues. Looked up from germline, CDR1 is ENHRY and CDR2 is SYGVKD. The CDR3 DNA sequence: TGTGCCATAAAACACAGGGGGCGGATCGACTATGGCTACACCTTC. It specifies CAIKHRGRIDYGYTF.

The V call is TRBV6-5, the J call TRBJ1-5, with D possibly TRBD1 on 5 matching bases. CDR1 and CDR2 (germline): MNHEY, SVGAGI. There are 14 residues in the CDR3. Trimming stripped 6 bases from V and 3 bases from J, with 12 bases between. CDR3 protein: CASRKDRTNQPQHF. The CDR3 nucleotides read TGTGCCAGCAGGAAAGACAGAACCAATCAGCCCCAGCATTTT.

This clonotype has more than one count but fewer than ten. J is TRBJ1-5 and V is TRBV19; no clear D gene. The CDR3 contains 17 residues. The V gene's germline CDR1 is LNHDA and CDR2 SQIVND (reference sequence). Trimming shortened V by 3 bases and J by 1 base, and 16 bases separated the two germline ends. The CDR3 sequence: CASSIGPWAESNQPQHF. Written as DNA, the CDR3 is TGTGCCAGTAGTATTGGACCTTGGGCAGAGAGCAATCAGCCCCAGCATTTT.

Only a few counts were recorded for this clonotype. The genes are TRBV2 and TRBJ1-1; D uncertain. V was clipped by 6 bases and J by 8 bases, with 16 bases between them. The germline V gene encodes CDR1 SNHLY and CDR2 FYNNEI. The CDR3 runs 13 residues. The CDR3 coding sequence is TGTGCCAGCAGACGGACTCAACCCCACGAAGCTTTCTTT. This codes for CASRRTQPHEAFF.

In this sample, this clonotype turned up a few times. The V and J genes are TRBV28 and TRBJ1-5, with D possibly TRBD1 on 5 matching bases. V shed 0 bases and J shed 0 bases, with 12 bases lying between them. The CDR3 runs to 17 residues. The V gene's germline CDR1 is MDHEN and CDR2 SYDVKM. CDR3 amino acids: CASSLWTRQYSNQPQHF. The CDR3 DNA follows: TGTGCCAGCAGTTTATGGACTCGACAGTATAGCAATCAGCCCCAGCATTTT.

The rearrangement joins TRBV7-6 to TRBJ2-3; a possible D gene is TRBD1 (5 bases). Germline CDR1 SGHVS, CDR2 FNYEAQ. The germline V and J ends were trimmed by 1 base and 6 bases, with 11 bases remaining between them. The CDR3 runs to 14 residues. Here the CDR3 DNA reads TGTGCCAGCAGCTTAGAATTTAAGGGGGATACGCAGTATTTT. Translating it yields CASSLEFKGDTQYF.

This clonotype was found a few times. CDR3: CASSSPLAPLGNEQFF. CDR3 coding DNA: TGTGCCAGCAGTTCCCCCCTAGCCCCCCTGGGGAATGAGCAGTTCTTC. The chain uses TRBV12-3 or TRBV12-4 and TRBJ2-1; D possibly corresponds to TRBD2 (5 bases). CDR3 size: 16 residues. The V end lost 4 bases, the J end lost 7 bases, and 20 bases lay between the germline ends.

This chain connects TRBV29-1 to TRBJ2-5, with D unclear. V was trimmed by 1 base and J by 0 bases, leaving 12 bases between them. The CDR3 runs 15 residues. The germline gives CDR1 SQVTM, CDR2 ANQGSEA. The CDR3 coding sequence is TGCAGCGTTGAAGTGCTACTTGAGTACCAAGAGACCCAGTACTTC. Its protein product is CSVEVLLEYQETQYF.

In its sample, this clonotype was seen many times. The V call is TRBV7-2, the J call TRBJ1-2; D unresolved. Germline loops: CDR1 SGHTA, CDR2 FQGNSA. The V end lost 2 bases, the J end lost 4 bases, and 14 bases lay between the germline ends. The CDR3 length is 15 residues. CDR3 in amino acids: CASSLFIAPSYGYTF. The CDR3 coding sequence is TGTGCCAGCAGCTTATTTATAGCCCCGAGCTATGGCTACACCTTC.

Only a few counts were recorded for this clonotype. CDR3 sequence (DNA): TGCAGCGTTGACTCAGGCCGCAACCTGAACACTGAAGCTTTCTTT. It yields the protein CSVDSGRNLNTEAFF. V is TRBV29-1 and J is TRBJ1-1; no reliable D call. Deletions cut 3 bases from V and 0 bases from J, with 14 bases between. The CDR3 length is 15 residues. Germline-derived CDR1 and CDR2 are SQVTM and ANQGSEA.

This chain joins TRBV13 and TRBJ1-4; 7 nucleotides agree with TRBD1. With 3 bases clipped from V and 10 bases from J, the junction kept 8 bases outside the gene matches. This CDR3 comprises 14 residues. Germline V CDR1 and CDR2: PRHDT, FYEKMQ (reference sequence). The CDR3 DNA follows: TGTGCCAGCAGCTTTCGACAGGGTGGTAGAAAACTGTTTTTT. Translating it yields CASSFRQGGRKLFF. The variable domain in full, with the rest retrieved from reference TRBV13 and TRBJ1-4, is AAGVIQSPRHLIKEKRETATLKCYPIPRHDTVYWYQQGPGQDPQFLISFYEKMQSDKGSIPDRFSAQQFSDYHSELNMSSLELGDSALYFCASSFRQGGRKLFFGSGTQLSVL.

This sequence joins TRBV7-2 and TRBJ2-3, with 7 bases matching TRBD1. The ends lost 3 bases at V and 0 bases at J; junction bases unmatched: 3. Germline V gives CDR1 SGHTA, CDR2 FQGNSA. CDR3 length: 15 amino acids. The CDR3 bases are TGTGCCAGCAGCTTGGACAGGACTAGCACAGATACGCAGTATTTT. It yields the protein CASSLDRTSTDTQYF. Supplemented by reference TRBV7-2 and TRBJ2-3, the full variable domain reads GAGVSQSPSNKVTEKGKDVELRCDPISGHTALYWYRQSLGQGLEFLIYFQGNSAPDKSGLPSDRFSAERTGGSVSTLTIQRTQQEDSAVYLCASSLDRTSTDTQYFGPGTRLTVL.

The V gene is TRBV7-6, the J gene TRBJ2-5; D remains ambiguous. This CDR3 spans 14 amino acids. Trimming stripped 5 bases from V and 4 bases from J, with 14 bases between. The germline CDR1 and CDR2 sequences are SGHVS and FNYEAQ. The CDR3 DNA follows: TGTGCCAGCAGCCGTGGTTCGGGCGTAGAGACCCAGTACTTC. It codes for CASSRGSGVETQYF.

The CDR3 sequence is CASSSSGLSSQYF. The CDR3 DNA sequence: TGTGCCAGCAGTTCCTCGGGACTCTCATCCCAGTACTTC. The chain uses TRBV12-3 or TRBV12-4 and TRBJ2-5, with TRBD2 as a possible D gene (6 bases). V was pared by 4 bases and J by 9 bases, with 15 bases between. The CDR3 contains 13 residues.

The chain has TRBV28 and TRBJ1-5; TRBD1 might be the D (5 bases). Trimming took 6 bases from V and 7 from J, leaving 13 bases between them. Germline-derived CDR1 and CDR2 are MDHEN and SYDVKM. The CDR3 has 13 amino acids. CDR3 bases: TGTGCCAGCAGGGGGCAGGCGTCCCAGCCCCAGCATTTT. Encoded protein: CASRGQASQPQHF.

This clonotype was recorded at least ten times. The chain links TRBV7-2 to TRBJ2-5; maybe TRBD2 (6 bases). The CDR3 is made up of 15 amino acids. Per germline, CDR1 SGHTA and CDR2 FQGNSA. Trimming cost V 2 bases and J 5 bases, with 15 bases left between them. DNA for the CDR3: TGTGCCAGCAGCTTAAATCCCGGGAGAAAGGAGACCCAGTACTTC. This codes for CASSLNPGRKETQYF.

The table lists this clonotype with a few counts. The chain couples TRBV2 to TRBJ2-1; 9 bases are a match to TRBD2. The trim removed 10 bases at V and 7 bases at J, leaving 8 bases unmatched. Germline V CDR1 and CDR2: SNHLY, FYNNEI. This CDR3 contains 13 residues. The CDR3 coding sequence is TGTGCCAAACGGACTAGCGTGAAGAATGAGCAGTTCTTC. Its protein product is CAKRTSVKNEQFF.

The chain uses TRBV18 and TRBJ2-1; unclear D gene. With 4 bases removed from V and 6 bases from J, the gap between germline ends came to 4 bases. Germline values: CDR1 KGHSH, CDR2 LQKENI. The CDR3 totals 11 residues. CDR3 sequence reads: CASSQVNEQFF. For the CDR3, the DNA is TGTGCCAGCTCACAGGTCAATGAGCAGTTCTTC.

This chain connects TRBV12-3 or TRBV12-4 to TRBJ1-2; D gene unclear. The ends were cut back, 1 base at V and 8 bases at J, with 8 bases in the middle. CDR3 length: 12 residues. The CDR3, as DNA: TGTGCCAGCAGTTTAGGCGATCGAGGCTACACCTTC. Its translation: CASSLGDRGYTF.

On this clonotype: An end of the junction does not agree with germline; a read error may underlie this. CDR3 nucleotide sequence: TGCGCCAGCACCCCAGGTCAGGGGTATCGCTACACCTTC. Its protein is CASTPGQGYRYTF. This chain joins TRBV7-2 and TRBJ1-2; possible D gene TRBD1, 6 bases. The CDR3 is 13 residues long. Looked up from germline, CDR1 is SGHTA and CDR2 is FQGNSA.

This chain connects TRBV6-2 or TRBV6-3 to TRBJ2-1; 7 bases align to TRBD2. The trim removed 4 bases at V and 5 bases at J, leaving 8 bases unmatched. Germline assignment: CDR1 MNHEY and CDR2 SVGEGT. The CDR3 contains 15 residues. In DNA form, the CDR3 reads TGTGCCAGCAGTTTTGCGGGAGTCCCCAACAATGAGCAGTTCTTC. It encodes CASSFAGVPNNEQFF.

This clonotype appeared a few times. The chain recombines TRBV6-5 with TRBJ2-7; D is tentatively TRBD1 or TRBD2 (5 bases each). V was cut by 3 bases and J by 1 base, with 13 bases left in between. Germline values: CDR1 MNHEY, CDR2 SVGAGI. The CDR3 covers 15 residues. CDR3 sequence (DNA): TGTGCCAGCAGTTATGGGACGGGTACGTCCTACGAGCAGTACTTC. This translates into CASSYGTGTSYEQYF.